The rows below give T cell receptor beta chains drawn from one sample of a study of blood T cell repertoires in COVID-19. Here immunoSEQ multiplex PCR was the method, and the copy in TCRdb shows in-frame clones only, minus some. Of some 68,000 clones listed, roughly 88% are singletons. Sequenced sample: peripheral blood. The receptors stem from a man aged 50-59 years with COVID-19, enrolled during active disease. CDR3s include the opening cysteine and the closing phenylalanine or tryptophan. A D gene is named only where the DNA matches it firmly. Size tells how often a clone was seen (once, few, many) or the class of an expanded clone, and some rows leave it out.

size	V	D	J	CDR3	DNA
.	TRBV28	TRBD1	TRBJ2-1	CASSLFSQDREDEQFF	TGTGCCAGCAGTTTATTCTCCCAGGACAGGGAAGATGAGCAGTTCTTC
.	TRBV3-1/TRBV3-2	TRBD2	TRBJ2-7	CASSQGTSGSYEQYF	TGTGCCAGCAGCCAGGGGACTAGCGGCTCCTACGAGCAGTACTTC
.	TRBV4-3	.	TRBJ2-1	CASSQIGSGMSSYNEQFF	TGCGCCAGCAGCCAAATCGGGTCGGGGATGAGCTCCTACAATGAGCAGTTCTTC
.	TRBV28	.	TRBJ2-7	CASSLIQVINEQYF	TGTGCCAGCAGTTTAATCCAGGTTATTAACGAGCAGTACTTC
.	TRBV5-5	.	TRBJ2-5	CASSFLQGQETQYF	TGTGCCAGCAGCTTTCTGCAGGGGCAAGAGACCCAGTACTTC
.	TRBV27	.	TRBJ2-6	CASSLISSGANVLTF	TGTGCCAGCAGTCTCATCAGCTCTGGGGCCAACGTCCTGACTTTC
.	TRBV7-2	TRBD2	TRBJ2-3	CASRSGRASTDTQYF	TGTGCCAGCAGGAGCGGGAGGGCTAGCACAGATACGCAGTATTTT
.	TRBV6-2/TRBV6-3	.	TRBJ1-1	CASSSRAGPNTEAFF	TGTGCCAGCAGTTCCCGGGCAGGGCCGAACACTGAAGCTTTCTTT
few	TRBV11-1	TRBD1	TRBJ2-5	CASRPPGQGFGTQYF	TGTGCCAGCAGACCCCCGGGACAGGGTTTCGGGACCCAGTACTTC
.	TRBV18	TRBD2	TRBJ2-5	CASSPTGGPDGTQYF	TGTGCCAGCTCACCTACGGGAGGGCCCGACGGGACCCAGTACTTC
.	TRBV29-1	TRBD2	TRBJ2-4	CSVGLAGVSNIQYF	TGCAGCGTTGGACTAGCGGGAGTATCGAACATTCAGTACTTC
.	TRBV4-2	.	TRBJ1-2	CASSYEGSYGYTF	TGTGCCAGCAGCTACGAGGGATCCTATGGCTACACCTTC
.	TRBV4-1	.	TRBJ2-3	CASLPGLGRSDTQYF	TGCGCCAGCCTGCCCGGGTTAGGTCGTTCAGATACGCAGTATTTT
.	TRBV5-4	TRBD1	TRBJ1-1	CASSSTGATEAFF	TGTGCCAGCAGCTCCACAGGGGCCACTGAAGCTTTCTTT
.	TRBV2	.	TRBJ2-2	CASRWNSGELFF	TGTGCCAGCAGGTGGAACAGCGGGGAGCTGTTTTTT
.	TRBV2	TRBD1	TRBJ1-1	CALRGPDTEAFF	TGTGCCCTCAGGGGGCCGGACACTGAAGCTTTCTTT
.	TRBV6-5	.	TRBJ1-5	CASSYPRPQHF	TGTGCCAGCAGTTACCCGCGGCCCCAGCATTTT
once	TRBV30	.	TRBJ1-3	CAWSVGHSGNTIYF	TGTGCCTGGAGTGTCGGACACTCTGGAAACACCATATATTTT
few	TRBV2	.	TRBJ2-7	CASSEALWNPREQYF	TGTGCCAGCAGTGAAGCGTTGTGGAACCCTAGGGAGCAGTACTTC
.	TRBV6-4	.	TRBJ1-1	CASSVQPQDTEAFF	TGTGCCAGCAGTGTCCAGCCCCAGGACACTGAAGCTTTCTTT
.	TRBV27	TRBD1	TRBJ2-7	CASSQGAVDLTYEQYF	TGTGCCAGCAGCCAGGGGGCTGTCGATTTGACCTACGAGCAGTACTTC
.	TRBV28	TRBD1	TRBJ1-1	CASSLRVWDRGLLWTEAFF	TGTGCCAGCAGTTTACGAGTTTGGGACAGGGGGCTTTTATGGACTGAAGCTTTCTTT
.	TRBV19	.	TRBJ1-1	CASSRRGRPNTEAFF	TGTGCCAGTAGTAGGCGGGGCAGACCGAACACTGAAGCTTTCTTT
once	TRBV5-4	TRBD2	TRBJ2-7	CASSLGGLAGASYEQYF	TGTGCCAGCAGCTTGGGGGGTCTAGCGGGTGCTTCCTACGAGCAGTACTTC
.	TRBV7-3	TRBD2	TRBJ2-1	CASSLTGLAVNEQFF	TGTGCCAGCAGCTTAACGGGACTAGCGGTCAATGAGCAGTTCTTC
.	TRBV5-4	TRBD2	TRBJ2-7	CASSLAGTSDEQYF	TGTGCCAGCAGCTTGGCCGGGACTAGCGACGAGCAGTACTTC
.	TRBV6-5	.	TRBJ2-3	CASSYSASTDTQYF	TGTGCCAGCAGTTACTCGGCTAGCACCGATACGCAGTATTTT
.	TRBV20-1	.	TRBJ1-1	CSASDPGQPSNF	TGCAGTGCTAGTGATCCGGGACAACCTTCTAACTTT
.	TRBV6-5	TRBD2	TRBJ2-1	CASSRVLAGNEQFF	TGTGCCAGCAGTCGTGTACTAGCGGGCAATGAGCAGTTCTTC
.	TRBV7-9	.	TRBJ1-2	CASSERGQRELYGYTF	TGTGCCAGCAGCGAAAGGGGCCAGCGTGAACTCTATGGCTACACCTTC
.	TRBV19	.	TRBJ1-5	CASSIAGGANQPQHF	TGTGCCAGTAGTATAGCAGGAGGGGCTAATCAGCCCCAGCATTTT
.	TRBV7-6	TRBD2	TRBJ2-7	CASSSFPSGRGEQYF	TGTGCCAGCAGCTCCTTCCCCAGCGGGAGGGGCGAGCAGTACTTC
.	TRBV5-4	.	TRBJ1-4	CASSRPNEKLFF	TGTGCCAGCAGTCGTCCTAATGAAAAACTGTTTTTT
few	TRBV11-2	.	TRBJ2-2	CASSVSANTGELFF	TGTGCCAGCAGCGTTAGCGCGAACACCGGGGAGCTGTTTTTT
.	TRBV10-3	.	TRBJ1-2	CAISGRANYGYTF	TGTGCCATCAGTGGACGGGCTAACTATGGCTACACCTTC
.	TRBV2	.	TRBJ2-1	CASSELGWGDEQFF	TGTGCCAGCAGTGAACTAGGGTGGGGGGATGAGCAGTTCTTC
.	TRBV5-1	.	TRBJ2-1	CASSLYQASPYNEQFF	TGCGCCAGCAGCTTGTATCAGGCCTCCCCCTACAATGAGCAGTTCTTC
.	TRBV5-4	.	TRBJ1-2	CASSLPLSGQGGYTF	TGTGCCAGCAGCTTGCCCCTGTCCGGGCAGGGTGGCTACACCTTC
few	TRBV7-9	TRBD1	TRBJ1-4	CASSETGAYNEKLFF	TGTGCCAGCAGCGAGACAGGGGCCTACAATGAAAAACTGTTTTTT
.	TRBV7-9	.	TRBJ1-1	CASSFGMAGNTEAFF	TGTGCCAGCAGTTTCGGGATGGCAGGGAACACTGAAGCTTTCTTT
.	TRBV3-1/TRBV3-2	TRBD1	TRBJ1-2	CASSPAFQGAGYTF	TGTGCCAGCAGCCCCGCCTTCCAGGGGGCCGGCTACACCTTC
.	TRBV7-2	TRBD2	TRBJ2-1	CASSLREAYNEQFF	TGTGCCAGCAGCTTACGGGAGGCTTACAATGAGCAGTTCTTC